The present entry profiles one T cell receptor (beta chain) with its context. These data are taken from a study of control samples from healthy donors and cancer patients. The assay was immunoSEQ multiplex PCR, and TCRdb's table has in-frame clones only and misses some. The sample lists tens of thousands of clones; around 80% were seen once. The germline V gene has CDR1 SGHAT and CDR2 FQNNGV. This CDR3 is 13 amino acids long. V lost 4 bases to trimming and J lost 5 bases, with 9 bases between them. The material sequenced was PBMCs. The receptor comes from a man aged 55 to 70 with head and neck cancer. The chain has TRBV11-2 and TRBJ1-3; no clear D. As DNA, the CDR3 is TGTGCCAGCAGCTCCCTTGACAGAAACACCATATATTTT. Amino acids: CASSSLDRNTIYF.